Here is one T cell receptor (beta chain) with its context. This record belongs to a study of blood T cell repertoires in COVID-19. Study information: COVID-19 samples, acute and convalescent, were from the United States, Italy and Spain. T cells, B-cell-depleted T cells, or PBMCs provided the cDNA or gDNA that served as material.

The trim removed 2 bases at V and 7 bases at J, leaving 6 bases unmatched. This CDR3 comprises 16 residues. The germline CDR1 and CDR2 sequences are LNHDA and SQIVND (reference sequence). In the original workflow: From reference gene primer amplification, estimates of nucleated cell counts were derived. Profiled with immunoSEQ multiplex PCR; TCRdb holds only in-frame clones, not every one. V and J calls and clone size follow that table, whereas D and trimming were derived from the DNA. The top ten hold 20% to 30% of the sample, which has about 30,000 clones, 88% seen once. Material for sequencing was peripheral blood. The V call is TRBV19, the J call TRBJ2-1; 12 bases fit TRBD2. This sequence originates from a human donor in a cohort sampled during active COVID-19. This CDR3 reads CASSIPSGGAGNEQFF. The CDR3 DNA follows: TGTGCCAGTAGTATACCTAGCGGGGGGGCCGGGAATGAGCAGTTCTTC. Complete variable domain (other parts from reference TRBV19 and TRBJ2-1): DGGITQSPKYLFRKEGQNVTLSCEQNLNHDAMYWYRQDPGQGLRLIYYSQIVNDFQKGDIAEGYSVSREKKESFPLTVTSAQKNPTAFYLCASSIPSGGAGNEQFFGPGTRLTVL.